The present entry profiles one T cell receptor (beta chain) with its context. This clone was counted a few times. It lacks a known antigen. It has no much larger one-base neighbor in the sample; base qualities were not kept. To prepare the library, the immunoSEQ multiplex PCR assay was applied. For the multiplex PCR, a mixture combining 60 forward primers for TCR Vbeta segments and 13 reverse primers for TCR Jbeta segments was used. The CDR3 region of rearranged TCR beta genes was amplified from genomic DNA by a multiplex PCR assay. The amplified TCR beta libraries were sequenced on the Illumina HiSeq System as 87-base-pair reads. The original methods were these. In a later analysis, tens of millions of unique TCR beta chains were counted across the 650 to 750 repertoires, and around 10 million of these chains were shared by at least two donors. Raw reads were error-corrected and collapsed into unique sequences with a nearest-neighbor algorithm that merged closely related sequences to remove PCR and sequencing errors. V, D and J gene segments were assigned by aligning CDR3 sequences to IMGT reference sequences. For a sequence to be retained, a match of at least six nucleotides to both a V gene segment and a J gene segment was required. Rearrangements were classified as productive when the CDR3 lacked stop codons and remained in frame with V and J, and all other rearrangements were classified as non-productive. Following IMGT convention, CDR3 was defined as the stretch from the second conserved V-encoded cysteine up to the conserved J-encoded phenylalanine. In an earlier analysis of roughly 610 of the donors, sequences lacking an unambiguous match to a single V gene segment were excluded. In an earlier analysis of some 590 of the donors, a V segment was called functional when productive rearrangements were above 56.7%, and segregating when the standard deviation between donors exceeded 5%. A statistical classification framework was built to diagnose cytomegalovirus status from the catalog of TCR beta chain sequences. A later analysis assigned V and J genes by comparing TCR nucleotide sequences with IMGT/GENE-DB human TR gene sequences. In a later analysis, CDR3 sequences and most-parsimonious VDJ recombination scenarios were assigned using the TCRdist pipeline. In a later analysis, every TCR beta chain was defined by the combination of its CDR3 amino acid sequence and its V-gene family, and reads without a unique V-gene family were dropped. A later analysis removed roughly 590 highly shared, low-generation-probability nucleotide sequences to deal with suspected cross-contamination and a sequencing artifact. In a later analysis, a clonal expansion index for each public chain was calculated from normalized within-repertoire ranks of inferred template counts. In a later analysis, generation probabilities were computed with a VDJ recombination model fitted to out-of-frame rearrangements, and the resulting probabilities were checked against IGoR. In a later analysis, TCR-TCR, TCR-HLA and TCR-CMV co-occurrence was scored with hypergeometric tests, and a repertoire-size bias correction was applied to TCR pairs. To estimate false discovery rates, a later analysis permuted the HLA or CMV assignments 20 times. In a later analysis, co-occurring TCRs were grouped using DBSCAN, with TCRdist sequence similarity added in when clustering inside HLA-allele-positive subsets. Repertoires with fewer than 30,000 or more than 120,000 public chains were left out of co-occurrence clustering, as were a handful of repertoires with anomalous nucleotide sharing. TCRdb mirrors the immuneACCESS table, restricted to in-frame sequences. Some clones are absent from its copies; in checked studies, under half trace to an unresolved V gene, and the reason for the others is unknown. D and trimming were read from the DNA, whereas the V and J calls and clone size are those reported in that table. This sample is represented by around 86,000 clones; less than 10% of them were singletons. The biggest ten clones account for about 2.3% of the sample.

This entry comes from a study of cytomegalovirus exposure and HLA in healthy donors (dated by TCRdb to the late 2010s). Regarding the study in general: According to an earlier analysis of several hundred of the donors, about 179 million T cells yielded 117 million unique TCR beta sequences and less than 300 Gb of sequence data. Both class I and class II loci were covered by HLA typing, at four-digit resolution. On average, around 240,000 unique TCR beta nucleotide sequences were sequenced per donor among 300 to 500 genotyped donors of the cohort, with roughly 19% of those sequences being non-productive. Donor age, sex, ethnicity and CMV serostatus were collected together with the repertoire data. In the later analysis, no new phenotypic data were used to find candidate immune exposures; instead, reliance was placed on TCR beta sequences and their occurrence across donors. The study aimed to test whether cataloging public T cell receptors could reveal signatures of past pathogen exposure. A later genetic analysis used genome-wide SNP genotypes for about 65% of the roughly 700 donors, treating that subset as a discovery cohort. Among the roughly 390 genotyped donors, about 85% belonged to the genetic ancestry cluster associated with self-reported Caucasian donors. In an earlier analysis of more than 550 of the donors, high-throughput TCR beta sequencing was used to judge whether each TCR beta V gene segment behaved as functional or pseudogenic. The study used immunosequencing to profile the T cell repertoires of some 600 subjects and linked those repertoires to cytomegalovirus serostatus. The number of typed donors differed by locus: 629-630 for A, B, C, DRB1 and DQB1; 522 for DQA1; 606 for DPA1; and around 470 for DPB1. Approximately 300 gigabases of sequencing data and approximately 91 million unique TCR sequences made up an early release that covered approximately 620 HLA-typed donors. Every repertoire in the discovery cohort had been generated on one and the same sequencing platform. A later analysis re-examined previously published TCR beta repertoires from about 670 donors and added high-resolution HLA genotyping to investigate patterns of TCR occurrence. A separate validation cohort of more than 100 different subjects was used in addition to the approximately 610-subject first cohort. Because of strong linkage in the cohort, a few DR-DQ haplotypes were treated as single units for association and clustering. The study combined high-throughput TCR immunosequencing, statistical association of individual TCRs with disease status, and machine learning to predict cytomegalovirus infection status.

Study-wide findings and limitations: According to a later genetic analysis, donors in an Asian-associated ancestry cluster had fewer N-insertions in productive TCRs than the approximately 690-donor mean. A later analysis found that TCR association rates varied across HLA loci, with DRB1 alleles showing the most associated TCRs and HLA-C alleles the fewest. The presence/absence analyses assumed that sequencing depth was roughly uniform across donors, and that assumption may not be true. A later genetic analysis associated a missense DCLRE1C variant with V-gene and J-gene trimming of TCR beta chains, and an independent cohort replicated the association. Approximately 18 rarely observed V segments, including chromosome 9 orphons, were excluded from the earlier analysis of several hundred of the donors because counts were too low. A further reported finding was that TCR beta sequences accurately predicted the HLA-A and HLA-B alleles for most subjects in the first cohort. CMV serostatus was the only immune exposure information available for the cohort. In an earlier analysis of around 600 of the donors, most TCR beta V segments appeared in productive rearrangements about 87% or about 30% of the time, broadly matching IMGT annotations. In vitro tests confirmed that a few of the cytomegalovirus-associated TCR beta chains recognize cytomegalovirus antigens. Because HLA typing was unavailable for some donors at each locus, only the typed subset was used in association tests. In a later analysis, HLA-associated TCR beta chains were found to be more clonally expanded and to have lower generation probabilities than equally common non-associated chains. While some public TCRs were present in many individuals, most TCR sequences turned up only very rarely across donors. Some IMGT-functional V segments, including TRBV6-2 and TRBV6-3, could not be told apart with the 87-base-pair reads, so those segments were excluded. According to a later analysis, most CMV-associated TCR beta chains appeared to be HLA-restricted, and the HLA associations seemed to be driven largely by CMV exposure. According to the authors, the approach could potentially be generalized to other disease states and immunological phenotypes. A group of highly shared sequence variants was considered likely to be a technical artifact of the sequencing pipeline. The study gave a list of 150 to 200 TCR beta chains associated with cytomegalovirus. According to a later analysis, parvovirus B19, influenza, CMV and Epstein-Barr virus appeared linked to several top co-occurrence clusters. When HLA alleles, especially DR and DQ, strongly co-occurred, TCR associations were difficult to assign to individual alleles. In this cohort, only TCR beta chains were sequenced, and detectable features were limited by the absence of alpha or paired-chain data. Correlated functional status among segregating V segments might be attributable to linkage disequilibrium, but an unknown experimental factor could not be ruled out. In both the original and validation cohorts, the classifier was reported to diagnose cytomegalovirus status with high specificity and sensitivity. A later analysis associated 16,951 TCR beta sequences with specific HLA alleles at a false discovery rate of 0.05.

The cohort consisted of 666 healthy bone marrow donors. Cohort members were all nominally healthy when sampled, although unrecorded immune exposures were likely present. The donor was CMV seronegative and was included in the group of 352 seronegative cohort members. Each donor provided a peripheral blood sample, and peripheral blood mononuclear cells were used for TCR beta sequencing. The Qiagen DNeasy Blood Extraction Kit was used to extract genomic DNA from the blood cell samples. From its cysteine to its phenylalanine, the CDR3 spans 13 amino acids. The entry retains the CDR3 DNA only, 39 bases that are in frame from base 1. The trim is 5 bases for V and 7 bases for J, with a gap of 12 bases between the germline ends. CDR1 and CDR2 (MNHEY, SMNVEV) derive from the germline V gene (reference sequence).

The rearrangement combines TRBV27 with TRBJ1-5, and TRBD1 may be the D gene, going by 5 matching bases. What was sequenced was PBMCs. The source is a middle-aged man in good health and CMV-seronegative. The CDR3 here reads CASSRQKTQPQHF. The DNA sequence is as follows: TGTGCCAGCAGTAGACAGAAAACCCAGCCCCAGCATTTT.